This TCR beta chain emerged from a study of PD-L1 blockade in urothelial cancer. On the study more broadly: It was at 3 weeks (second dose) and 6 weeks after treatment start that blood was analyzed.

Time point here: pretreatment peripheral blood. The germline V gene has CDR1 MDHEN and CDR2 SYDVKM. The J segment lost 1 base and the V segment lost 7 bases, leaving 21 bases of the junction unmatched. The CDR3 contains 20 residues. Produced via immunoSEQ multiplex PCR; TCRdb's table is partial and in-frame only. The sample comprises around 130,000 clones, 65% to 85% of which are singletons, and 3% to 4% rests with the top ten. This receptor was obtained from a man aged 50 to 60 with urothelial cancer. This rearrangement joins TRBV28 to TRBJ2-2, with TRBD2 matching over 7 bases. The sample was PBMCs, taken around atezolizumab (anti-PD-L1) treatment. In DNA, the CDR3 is TGTGCCAGCACCTTAGGCTACGGCTTATCTAGCGGCTTGAACACCGGGGAGCTGTTTTTT. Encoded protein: CASTLGYGLSSGLNTGELFF.